The rows below give T cell receptor beta chains drawn from one sample of a study of shared clonotypes between healthy human individuals. The protocol was immunoSEQ multiplex PCR, while the TCRdb copy is restricted to in-frame clones and leaves out a portion. This sample carries some 500,000 clones, roughly four fifths of them seen once, and the ten largest clones take about 12%. The sequencing sample was made of PBMCs. The receptors derive from a woman between 40 and 50 years old in good health. Some clones in this sample may be carry-over from other donors' samples. The CDR3 runs from the conserved cysteine through the conserved F or W. Fields, in order: clone size, V gene, J gene, D gene, CDR3 protein, CDR3 DNA. The D gene is left open where the match is weak. Expanded clones are given a class, and other clones once, few, many or no size at all.

>.|TRBV5-5|TRBJ1-4|TRBD1
CASSLGQGREKLFF
TGTGCCAGCAGCTTAGGACAGGGTAGGGAAAAACTGTTTTTT
>few|TRBV18|TRBJ2-5|.
CASSPRLTEETQYF
TGTGCCAGCTCACCACGGCTAACAGAAGAGACCCAGTACTTC
>.|TRBV7-3|TRBJ2-2|.
CASSLSGTVTGELFF
TGTGCCAGCAGCTTAAGCGGGACGGTCACCGGGGAGCTGTTTTTT
>.|TRBV29-1|TRBJ1-2|TRBD1
CSVALPGGALGYTF
TGCAGCGTCGCCCTCCCAGGGGGCGCGTTAGGCTACACCTTC
>.|TRBV15|TRBJ2-1|.
CATSSEADNEQFF
TGTGCCACCAGCAGCGAAGCGGACAATGAGCAGTTCTTC
>many|TRBV7-3|TRBJ2-7|TRBD1
CASSLTETGSVHEQYF
TGTGCCAGCAGCTTAACCGAGACAGGGTCGGTCCACGAGCAGTACTTC
>.|TRBV7-2|TRBJ1-5|TRBD1
CASSSQGSGNQPQHF
TGTGCCAGCAGCTCACAGGGGAGTGGCAATCAGCCCCAGCATTTT
>.|TRBV7-3|TRBJ2-5|TRBD2
CASSFRAGGQGTQYF
TGTGCCAGCAGCTTTAGAGCGGGAGGGCAAGGGACCCAGTACTTC
>.|TRBV7-2|TRBJ2-3|.
CASSLPSTDTQYF
TGTGCCAGCAGCTTACCTAGCACAGATACGCAGTATTTT
>.|TRBV5-4|TRBJ2-1|.
CASSLGQHNEQFF
TGTGCCAGCAGCTTGGGCCAGCACAATGAGCAGTTCTTC
>.|TRBV29-1|TRBJ2-7|.
CSVEQDVHEQYF
TGCAGCGTTGAACAGGACGTCCACGAGCAGTACTTC
>.|TRBV28|TRBJ2-2|TRBD2
CASEPGLAYTGELFF
TGTGCCAGCGAACCGGGACTAGCGTACACCGGGGAGCTGTTTTTT
>.|TRBV5-6|TRBJ1-1|.
CASGPRGAWTEAFF
TGTGCCAGCGGCCCTCGAGGGGCTTGGACTGAAGCCTTCTTT
>.|TRBV7-2|TRBJ2-6|TRBD2
CASSLVARGGSANVLTF
TGTGCCAGCAGCTTAGTCGCTCGGGGGGGCTCGGCCAACGTCCTGACTTTC
>.|TRBV11-2|TRBJ2-5|TRBD2
CASSPGTSGQETQYF
TGTGCCAGCAGCCCCGGGACTAGCGGGCAAGAGACCCAGTACTTC
>.|TRBV19|TRBJ2-1|.
CASSIPGRGDNEQFF
TGTGCCAGTAGTATCCCGGGGAGAGGGGACAATGAGCAGTTCTTC
>.|TRBV5-1|TRBJ2-3|.
CASSLFQRTDTQYF
TGCGCCAGCAGCTTGTTCCAGCGCACAGATACGCAGTATTTT
>.|TRBV28|TRBJ2-2|.
CASWTVNTGELFF
TGTGCCAGTTGGACAGTGAACACCGGGGAGCTGTTTTTT
>once|TRBV18|TRBJ2-4|TRBD1
CASSRGQGWIQYF
TGTGCCAGCTCACGAGGACAGGGTTGGATTCAGTACTTC
>.|TRBV6-6|TRBJ2-1|.
CASSMGGYNEQFF
TGTGCCAGCAGTATGGGAGGCTACAATGAGCAGTTCTTC
>.|TRBV7-8|TRBJ1-1|TRBD1
CASSSGQGLYTEAFF
TGTGCCAGCAGCTCCGGACAGGGGCTTTACACTGAAGCTTTCTTT
>.|TRBV30|TRBJ2-7|.
CAWSGGSLYEQYF
TGTGCCTGGAGTGGAGGGAGCCTCTACGAGCAGTACTTC
>.|TRBV27|TRBJ2-4|.
CASSTTAGVLAKNIQYF
TGTGCCAGCAGTACAACAGCAGGGGTTCTAGCCAAAAACATTCAGTACTTC